This paragraph reports one T cell receptor beta chain. This clonotype has ten or more counts. Its antigen is unknown. Base qualities are not at hand, and no much larger clone is one base apart. V and J are truncated by 2 bases and 4 bases respectively, leaving an intervening sequence of 12 bases. The germline V gene yields SGDLS for CDR1 and YYNGEE for CDR2. Counted from cysteine to phenylalanine, this CDR3 has 14 amino acids. Of the read, only the CDR3 DNA is kept; its 42 bases are in frame from base 1. In the ophthalmopathy patients, disease was moderately to severely active, with a Clinical Activity Score of 3 or more, a NOSPECS grade of 4 or more, and a duration of less than 3 months. Patients with uncontrolled infections, other autoimmune diseases, pregnancy or lactation were excluded. Diagnoses relied on clinical symptoms, serum thyroxine and TRAb, thyroid ultrasound and orbital computed tomography. Ficoll-Paque density gradient centrifugation was used to isolate PBMCs from around 10 ml of fresh peripheral blood. Total RNA was extracted with Trizol reagent, and quality was checked on an Agilent 2100 Bioanalyzer.

Amplification of TCR beta CDR3 regions was carried out from RNA transcripts. The TCR CDR3 was subjected to a first round of RT-PCR using the HTBI primer set and the Qiagen OneStep RT-PCR kit. Libraries were constructed in a second round of multiplex PCR, after which size selection and purification were performed. The libraries were sequenced on an Illumina HiSeq2000 using paired-end 100 bp reads. The authors processed their data as follows. SOAPnuke was used to process the raw data, removing reads that contained adapters or uncalled bases, had a mean Phred below 15, or lacked an exact match to the constant primer or identifier. COPE v1.2.5 was used to merge the high-quality paired reads, and each unique nucleotide sequence was defined as a clonotype. Clonotypes were aligned to IMGT TRBV, TRBD and TRBJ reference segments using MiTCR v1.1. Analysis was restricted to V-J combinations with a frequency above 0.0001, which covered 98% to 99.2% of repertoires. A TCS score was defined as the ratio of F50 (clonal expansion) to E x V (chaos), with BLOSUM62-based TCRdist applied between CDR3 peptides within each V-J. Welch's t-statistics and random forest reduced just over 500 V-J features to 13, which were used in a naive Bayes classifier (R e1071). TCRdb ran its own pipeline on the public reads, namely fastp trimming at Q25 and MiXCR clone calling, and kept in-frame beta chains. Every entry covers one CDR3 protein and lists the most common genes and DNA from its rows. What appears here as the V and J calls and clone size reflects TCRdb's work, not the paper's. The sample records more than 450,000 distinct CDR3 sequences, about 20% of which are singletons. Over 45% of the sample is in the top ten clones.

The record originates from a study of T cells in Graves' hyperthyroidism and ophthalmopathy (dated by TCRdb to between 2019 and 2020). Regarding the complete study: Peripheral blood was sampled at the time of initial diagnosis, prior to any treatment. To identify distinguishing TCR V-J signatures, a discovery cohort of about 95 patients was used, comprising 40 to 45 with Graves' ophthalmopathy and around 57 with stable Graves' hyperthyroidism. Whether ophthalmopathy could be predicted prospectively was tested in an independent validation cohort made up of fewer than 20 hyperthyroidism patients plus 17 patients who later progressed to ophthalmopathy. The roughly 94 discovery patients were randomly split 7:3 into training and test sets. Thyroid tissue and blood T-cell repertoires from six Graves' hyperthyroidism patients were also compared in the study. After blood sampling, hyperthyroidism patients were treated with methimazole at a starting dose of 30 mg daily, and ophthalmopathy patients were treated with high-dose intravenous methylprednisolone. The paper reports TCR Vbeta CDR3 sequencing of some 140 peripheral blood samples: 40 to 45 ophthalmopathy, 70 to 85 hyperthyroidism and approximately 17 progressor patients. Study-level results and caveats: A model built on a 13 V-J signature distinguished ophthalmopathy from stable hyperthyroidism, reaching around 88% sensitivity and about 81% specificity in cross-validation and 80%/75% in testing. In validation, progression to ophthalmopathy was predicted by the model with 70.59% sensitivity and under 85% specificity, a median of about 6.8 months before onset. No statistical method was used to fix the sample size in advance, and group allocation was not hidden from the investigators. Most expanded thyroid clonotypes (frequency above 0.001) were also detected in blood, a finding suggesting that blood repertoires may reflect thyroid immune responses.

The sequence came from a man in his forties with Graves' ophthalmopathy. The sequencing sample was made of blood. This sequence uses TRBV9 and TRBJ1-1; possibly the D gene is TRBD1, per 6 matching bases. Here is the DNA: TGTGCCAGCAGCGTGGGGGGCGGGGGCACTGAAGCTTTCTTT. This codes for CASSVGGGGTEAFF.